This T cell receptor (beta chain) was identified in a study of blood T cell repertoires in COVID-19 (dated by TCRdb to the early 2020s). Concerning the study at large: Samples from collaborators originated in the United States, Italy and Spain and spanned both the acute and convalescent phases of COVID-19. The prospective study material was composed of cDNA or gDNA derived from T cells, B-cell-depleted T cells, or PBMCs. Deeply sampled blood TCRbeta repertoires from subjects exposed to, actively infected with, or recovered from COVID-19 were included in the dataset. A freely available public database, intended as a resource for researchers studying the immune response to SARS-CoV-2, is where the repertoires were released. The samples were drawn from the first 160 participants of the ongoing ImmuneRACE study and from some 1,300 subjects provided by 6 global collaborators. Sample metadata almost always included a de-identified subject ID, COVID-19 status, age in years and sex. Where available, HLA class I and class II types were obtained from metadata supplied by the sample provider rather than from assay-based typing. What the study reported, not specific to this receptor: How much clinical and demographic metadata was included differed by source and by participant, and the metadata was provided uncurated.

Each collaborating institution followed its own protocols to collect whole blood in K2EDTA tubes. For TCRbeta analysis, collaborators shipped samples in one of three forms: frozen whole blood, isolated PBMCs, or DNA extracted from either of those sample types. TCRbeta CDR3 regions were amplified from genomic DNA by means of the immunoSEQ Assay, a bias-controlled multiplex PCR. As for the original processing: Nucleated cell counts per sample were estimated from amplification of reference gene primers within the assay. To quantify the absolute abundance of each unique TCRbeta CDR3 rearrangement, sequence reads were collapsed and filtered. For each sample, productive Simpson clonality was calculated as the square root of Simpson's diversity index across productive rearrangements. TCRdb mirrors the immuneACCESS table, restricted to in-frame sequences. Some clones are absent from its copies; in checked studies, under half trace to an unresolved V gene, and the reason for the others is unknown. D and trimming were read from the DNA, whereas the V and J calls and clone size are those reported in that table. Here the sample has roughly 67,000 clones; approximately 87% occur a single time. Less than 1.5% of the sample goes to the ten largest clones.

To note about this clone: What antigen it recognizes has not been identified. Base qualities are not recorded, but no much larger clone differs from it by a single base.

The sequencing sample was made of peripheral blood. The clonotype originates from a woman between 55 and 75 years old with acute or convalescent COVID-19.

CDR3 protein: CASSILEGAGPLHF. DNA sequence: TGTGCCAGTAGTATATTGGAGGGGGCCGGGCCCCTCCACTTT. Rearrangement joined TRBV19 to TRBJ1-6; TRBD1 matches 7 bases in the middle. The CDR3 sequence holds 14 residues, the cysteine and phenylalanine included. Only CDR3 DNA remains: 42 bases, in frame from the first base. V is cut back by 2 bases and J by 13 bases, with 8 bases in the junction unmatched. CDR1 and CDR2 were assigned from the germline V gene (reference sequence) as LNHDA and SQIVND.